The sequence of this T cell receptor (beta chain) was determined in a study of cytomegalovirus exposure and HLA in healthy donors. Whole-study context: Membership in the Caucasian-associated ancestry cluster was found for around 85% of approximately 400 genotyped donors.

The PCR used 60 Vbeta and 13 Jbeta primers. Per the original methods: A follow-up analysis tallied some 80 million unique TCR beta chains, some 9.9 million shared. Measured with immunoSEQ multiplex PCR; TCRdb has only the in-frame clones, and not every one. V and J calls plus clone size are reproduced from that table; the DNA served to infer D and trimming. The sample comprises under 130,000 clones, less than 80% of which are singletons, and around 1.2% rests with the top ten. At collection, donors were nominally healthy, but unrecorded immune exposures were probable. Germline trimming cut 2 bases from V and 1 base from J; bases unmatched to any gene: 4. The CDR3 loop spans 16 amino acids. CDR1 is SGHNT, CDR2 YYREEE, per germline (reference sequence). A remark on this clone: Its antigen is as yet unknown.

Study-wide findings and caveats: Previously analyzed data showed that most TCR beta V segments were productive at a frequency of about 87% or about 30%.

The clonotype was recovered from a man aged 25 to 40 in good health and CMV-seronegative. This chain uses TRBV5-4 with TRBJ2-5; 11 bases agree with TRBD2. Sequencing was performed on PBMCs. Written as DNA, the CDR3 is TGTGCCAGCAGCTTACTAGCGGGGGCCCTCCAAGAGACCCAGTACTTC. Its protein product is CASSLLAGALQETQYF. The full variable domain, rest sourced from reference TRBV5-4 and TRBJ2-5, is ETGVTQSPTHLIKTRGQQVTLRCSSQSGHNTVSWYQQALGQGPQFIFQYYREEENGRGNFPPRFSGLQFPNYSSELNVNALELDDSALYLCASSLLAGALQETQYFGPGTRLLVL.